The 26 T cell receptor beta chains given below trace back to one sample, sequenced in a study of T cells in Graves' hyperthyroidism and ophthalmopathy. The CDR3 regions of TCR beta were amplified from RNA transcripts. Using the HTBI primer set, a first-round RT-PCR was run on the TCR CDR3. One entry per CDR3 protein results from TCRdb running MiXCR on the multiplex PCR reads. The sample records roughly 500,000 distinct CDR3 sequences, roughly 24% being singletons. The source material was blood. These receptors were collected from a woman in her 30s with Graves' ophthalmopathy.

In its sample, this clonotype was seen many times. The CDR3 sequence: CASSYRGENYGYTF. The CDR3 DNA is TGTGCCAGCAGCTACAGGGGGGAGAACTATGGCTACACCTTC. V is TRBV6-5 and J is TRBJ1-2; TRBD1 matches at 8 bases. CDR1 and CDR2 (germline): MNHEY, SVGAGI. Losses at the gene ends were 6 bases for V and 2 bases for J; bases not matched to a gene: 5. The CDR3 runs to 14 residues.

There are many counts of this clonotype. V and J are TRBV7-2 and TRBJ1-2; TRBD1 might be the D (6 bases). CDR1 and CDR2 (germline): SGHTA, FQGNSA. The CDR3 covers 13 residues. The germline V and J ends were trimmed by 6 bases and 6 bases, with 14 bases remaining between them. The DNA of the CDR3 is TGTGCCAGCAGTCCACAGGGTTACGATGGCTACACCTTC. Translated: CASSPQGYDGYTF.

The chain is built from TRBV19 and TRBJ2-7; 8 bases line up with TRBD1. With V trimmed by 5 bases and J by 6 bases, 6 bases remained unmatched. CDR3 length: 13 residues. Germline V gene sequence: CDR1 LNHDA, CDR2 SQIVND (reference sequence). The chain's CDR3 is CASSQAGGGEQYF. CDR3 coding DNA: TGTGCCAGTAGTCAGGCAGGGGGCGGCGAGCAGTACTTC.

DNA of the CDR3: TGTGCCAGCACCTCCGGGGGGGTTCGGGACTATGGCTACACCTTC. It is translated as CASTSGGVRDYGYTF. The gene calls are TRBV6-1 and TRBJ1-2; possible D gene TRBD1, 5 bases. The CDR3 extends over 15 amino acids. Trimming removed 7 bases from V and 3 bases from J, with 18 bases in between. Germline V gene lookup returns CDR1 MNHNS and CDR2 SASEGT.

In this sample, this clonotype turned up many times. The V and J genes are TRBV7-9 and TRBJ1-2; 9 bases map to TRBD1. Trimming cost V 5 bases and J 8 bases; bases outside gene matches: 6. This CDR3 comprises 13 residues. The germline gives CDR1 SEHNR, CDR2 FQNEAQ (reference sequence). DNA for the CDR3: TGTGCCAGCAGCCGACAGGGGGACGAGGGCTACACCTTC. Residues: CASSRQGDEGYTF.

This clonotype was seen at least ten times. A much larger clone lies one base from this, so it may be a read error. V usage is TRBV27 and J usage is TRBJ2-5; weak D call: TRBD1 (5 bases). V was trimmed by 0 bases and J by 2 bases, leaving 7 bases between them. The germline gives CDR1 MNHEY, CDR2 SMNVEV (reference sequence). The CDR3 contains 14 residues. CDR3 amino acids: CASSLSREQETQYF. In DNA, the CDR3 is TGTGCCAGCAGTTTATCCAGGGAACAAGAGACCCAGTACTTC.

This clonotype was recorded at least ten times. This rearrangement joins TRBV6-1 to TRBJ1-2; the D gene is possibly TRBD1 (5 bases). The germline V gene encodes CDR1 MNHNS and CDR2 SASEGT. The CDR3 has 15 amino acids. V was pared by 2 bases and J by 1 base, with 11 bases between. CDR3 region: CASSEKRGLNYGYTF. Here the CDR3 DNA reads TGTGCCAGCAGTGAAAAGCGGGGCCTTAACTATGGCTACACCTTC.

In its sample, this clonotype was seen many times. The CDR3 sequence: CASSRDSGFSYGYTF. CDR3 nucleotides: TGTGCCAGCAGCCGGGACAGCGGATTCAGCTATGGCTACACCTTC. The rearrangement joins TRBV12-3 or TRBV12-4 to TRBJ1-2; 7 bases fit TRBD1. V lost 6 bases and J lost 4; bases outside the gene matches: 11. The CDR3 covers 15 residues.

There are a few counts of this clonotype. The chain uses TRBV29-1 and TRBJ2-7; possibly TRBD1 for D (6 bases). The ends were cut back, 6 bases at V and 0 bases at J, with 12 bases in the middle. Germline V CDR1 and CDR2: SQVTM, ANQGSEA. The length of the CDR3 is 13 residues. The CDR3 loop is CSVSGAISYEQYF. CDR3 nucleotide sequence: TGCAGCGTCTCAGGGGCTATCTCCTACGAGCAGTACTTC.

This clonotype was recorded many times. V usage is TRBV20-1 and J usage is TRBJ2-7; D call uncertain. Per germline, CDR1 DFQATT and CDR2 SNEGSKA (reference sequence). V was cut by 1 base and J by 4 bases, with 8 bases left in between. CDR3 size: 12 residues. Written as DNA, the CDR3 is TGCAGTGCTAGAGGGGCCTTATACGAGCAGTACTTC. This sequence encodes CSARGALYEQYF.

Many counts were recorded for this clonotype. This sequence joins TRBV4-1 and TRBJ1-3; unclear D gene. Germline CDR1 reads MGHRA; CDR2 reads YSYEKL. The CDR3 is 16 amino acids. V was pared by 0 bases and J by 3 bases, with 12 bases between. CDR3 residues: CASSQDPWGFGNTIYF. The CDR3 DNA follows: TGCGCCAGCAGCCAAGATCCTTGGGGTTTTGGAAACACCATATATTTT.

The V call is TRBV6-1, the J call TRBJ1-4; TRBD1 is a possible D gene (5 bases). Trimming shortened V by 6 bases and J by 0 bases, and 14 bases separated the two germline ends. This CDR3 is 16 amino acids long. Germline CDR1 is MNHNS and CDR2 is SASEGT. CDR3 region: CASRPDRDSTNEKLFF. In nucleotides, the CDR3 is TGTGCCAGCAGACCTGACAGAGATTCAACTAATGAAAAACTGTTTTTT.

This chain connects TRBV5-1 to TRBJ1-1; D ambiguous. This CDR3 comprises 14 residues. The germline V and J ends were trimmed by 2 bases and 0 bases, with 8 bases remaining between them. In germline, CDR1 is SGHRS, CDR2 YFSETQ. This chain's CDR3 is CASSFMGLNTEAFF. The CDR3 nucleotides are TGCGCCAGCAGCTTTATGGGATTGAACACTGAAGCTTTCTTT.

This clonotype was observed at least ten times. The gene calls are TRBV6-5 and TRBJ2-2; TRBD1 agrees at 9 bases. V was pared by 3 bases and J by 6 bases, with 2 bases of the junction left unmatched. CDR3 length equals 14 residues. Germline V gene sequence: CDR1 MNHEY, CDR2 SVGAGI. CDR3 coding DNA: TGTGCCAGCAGTTATGGACAGGGGTCCGGGGAGCTGTTTTTT. Translated, it gives CASSYGQGSGELFF.

This clonotype was counted at least ten times. The chain uses TRBV15 and TRBJ1-3, with 8 bases fitting TRBD1. With V trimmed by 3 bases and J by 8 bases, 9 bases remained unmatched. Germline-derived CDR1 and CDR2 are LNHNV and YYDKDF (reference sequence). The CDR3 covers 15 residues. CDR3 amino acids: CATSSRRQGKDTIYF. CDR3 nucleotides: TGTGCCACCAGCAGCAGGCGACAGGGGAAGGACACCATATATTTT.

This clonotype was recorded only once. In nucleotides, the CDR3 is TGTGCCAGCAGCTTAGCGTGGGGCCCTGAAGCTTTCTTT. The encoded protein is CASSLAWGPEAFF. J is TRBJ1-1 and V is TRBV7-2; TRBD1 is a possible D gene (5 bases). V lost 0 bases to trimming and J lost 6 bases, with 8 bases between them. This CDR3 is 13 amino acids long. Germline V gene sequence: CDR1 SGHTA, CDR2 FQGNSA.

The sample holds a few counts of this clonotype. This sequence joins TRBV12-3 or TRBV12-4 and TRBJ2-4, with TRBD2 as a possible D gene (6 bases). There are 14 residues in the CDR3. Between the trimmed V and J ends, which lost 6 bases and 3 bases, there was a span of 12 bases. CDR3 sequence: CASRLAGSKNIQYF. The CDR3, as DNA: TGTGCCAGCAGACTCGCGGGGAGCAAAAACATTCAGTACTTC.

This clonotype was counted ten times or more. The J gene is TRBJ2-7, the V gene TRBV6-5, with TRBD1 identical over 8 bases. The V gene's germline CDR1 is MNHEY and CDR2 SVGAGI. The trim removed 2 bases at V and 6 bases at J, leaving 3 bases unmatched. The CDR3 loop spans 13 amino acids. For the CDR3, the DNA is TGTGCCAGCAGTTACCTACAGGGGGGCGAGCAGTACTTC. This gives the protein CASSYLQGGEQYF.

There are many counts of this clonotype. This chain links TRBV7-3 with TRBJ1-1; 8 nucleotides align to TRBD1. V lost 8 bases to trimming and J lost 6 bases; unmatched junction nucleotides: 8. This CDR3 spans 13 amino acids. Germline CDR1 reads SGHTA; CDR2 reads FQGTGA. CDR3 in amino acids: CASQGQGSPEAFF. The DNA of the CDR3 is TGTGCCAGCCAAGGACAGGGTTCTCCTGAAGCTTTCTTT.

The gene calls are TRBV12-3 or TRBV12-4 and TRBJ2-7, with TRBD2 matching over 8 bases. This CDR3 is built from 15 residues. J was trimmed by 0 bases and V by 3 bases; bases with no gene match: 4. In nucleotides, the CDR3 is TGTGCCAGCAGTTTTGGCGGGAGGCACTCCTACGAGCAGTACTTC. It yields the protein CASSFGGRHSYEQYF.

This clonotype was counted at least ten times. The chain links TRBV20-1 to TRBJ1-1; no definite D call. The CDR3 runs to 13 residues. Germline values: CDR1 DFQATT, CDR2 SNEGSKA (reference sequence). CDR3 in DNA: TGCAGCGCAACGGACGGCCTAAACACTGAAGCTTTCTTT. Amino acids: CSATDGLNTEAFF.

This clonotype was found many times. The V gene is TRBV6-1, the J gene TRBJ1-2, with TRBD1 matching 9 bases. Germline trimming cut 5 bases from V and 2 bases from J; bases unmatched to any gene: 12. The CDR3 sequence is 17 residues long. The germline V gene encodes CDR1 MNHNS and CDR2 SASEGT. The chain's CDR3 is CASSQGQGLLENYGYTF. CDR3 nucleotides: TGTGCCAGCAGTCAGGGACAGGGCCTCCTCGAAAACTATGGCTACACCTTC.

This clonotype was seen at least ten times. The CDR3 spells CSAKKETQYF. The CDR3 nucleotides read TGCAGTGCCAAAAAAGAGACCCAGTACTTC. The chain has TRBV20-1 and TRBJ2-5; D remains ambiguous. With 6 bases removed from V and 3 bases from J, the gap between germline ends came to 5 bases. CDR1 is DFQATT and CDR2 is SNEGSKA in the germline V gene (reference sequence). The CDR3 has 10 amino acids.

This clonotype was counted ten times or more. The gene calls are TRBV28 and TRBJ1-2; 9 bases match TRBD1. The V gene end was trimmed by 3 bases and the J gene end by 4 bases; junction bases not matched to a gene: 6. The CDR3 has 15 amino acids. Germline V lookup: CDR1 MDHEN, CDR2 SYDVKM. CDR3 region: CASSFRDRDLYGYTF. DNA of the CDR3: TGTGCCAGCAGTTTTCGGGACAGGGACCTCTATGGCTACACCTTC.

The chain recombines TRBV6-1 with TRBJ2-5, with D maybe TRBD2 (6 bases). Looked up from germline, CDR1 is MNHNS and CDR2 is SASEGT. The CDR3 runs to 13 residues. V lost 10 bases, J lost 4 bases, and 16 bases lay in between. For the CDR3, the DNA is TGTGCCACGATGGGACTTACAGGAGAGACCCAGTACTTC. The encoded protein is CATMGLTGETQYF.

The table lists this clonotype with a few counts. The rearrangement uses TRBV28 and TRBJ2-7; no definite D call. Germline V gene data show CDR1 as MDHEN and CDR2 as SYDVKM. V lost 7 bases and J lost 2, with 12 bases in between. The CDR3 covers 13 residues. The CDR3 DNA follows: TGTGCCAGCACCCCAACTACAACCTACGAGCAGTACTTC. This encodes CASTPTTTYEQYF.